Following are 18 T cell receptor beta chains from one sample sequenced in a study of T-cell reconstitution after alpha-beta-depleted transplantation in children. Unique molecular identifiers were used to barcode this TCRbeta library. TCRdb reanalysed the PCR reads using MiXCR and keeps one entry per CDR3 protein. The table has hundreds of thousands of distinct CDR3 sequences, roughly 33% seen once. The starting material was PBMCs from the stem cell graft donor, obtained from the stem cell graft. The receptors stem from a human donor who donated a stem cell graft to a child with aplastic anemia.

The CDR3 protein is CASSYYAERRETQYF. The CDR3 DNA sequence: TGTGCCAGCAGTTATTATGCGGAGCGTCGGGAGACCCAGTACTTC. V usage is TRBV6-5 and J usage is TRBJ2-5; D is ambiguous. Trimming shortened V by 3 bases and J by 5 bases, and 16 bases separated the two germline ends. Germline V gene lookup returns CDR1 MNHEY and CDR2 SVGAGI. This CDR3 is built from 15 residues.

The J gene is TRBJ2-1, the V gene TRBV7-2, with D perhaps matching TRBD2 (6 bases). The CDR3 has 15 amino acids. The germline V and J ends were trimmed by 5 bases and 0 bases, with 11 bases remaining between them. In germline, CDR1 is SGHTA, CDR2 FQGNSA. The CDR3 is CASSERDFSYNEQFF. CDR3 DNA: TGTGCCAGCAGCGAACGGGACTTCTCCTACAATGAGCAGTTCTTC.

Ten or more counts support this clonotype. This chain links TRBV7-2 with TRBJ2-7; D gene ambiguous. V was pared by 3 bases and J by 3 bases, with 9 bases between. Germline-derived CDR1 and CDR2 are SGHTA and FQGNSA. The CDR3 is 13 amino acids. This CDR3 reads CASSFNRNYEQYF. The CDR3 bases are TGTGCCAGCAGCTTTAATCGCAACTACGAGCAGTACTTC.

CDR3 sequence: CSASSREGGNEQFF. CDR3 bases: TGCAGTGCTAGTTCTAGGGAAGGGGGCAATGAGCAGTTCTTC. V is TRBV20-1 and J is TRBJ2-1, with D possibly being TRBD1 (6 bases). Trimming left V 3 bases short and J 6 bases short, with 15 bases between. The CDR3 contains 14 residues. In germline, CDR1 is DFQATT, CDR2 SNEGSKA (reference sequence).

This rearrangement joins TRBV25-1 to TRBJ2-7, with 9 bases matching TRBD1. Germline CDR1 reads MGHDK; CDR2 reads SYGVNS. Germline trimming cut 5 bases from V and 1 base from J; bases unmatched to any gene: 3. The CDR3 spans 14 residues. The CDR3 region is CASSTGGHSYEQYF. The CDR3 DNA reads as TGTGCCAGCAGTACAGGGGGCCATTCCTACGAGCAGTACTTC.

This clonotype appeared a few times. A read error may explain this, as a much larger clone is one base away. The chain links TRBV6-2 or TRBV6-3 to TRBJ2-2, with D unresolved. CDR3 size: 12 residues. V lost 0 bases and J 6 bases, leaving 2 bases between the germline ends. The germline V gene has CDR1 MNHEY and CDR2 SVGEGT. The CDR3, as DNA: TGTGCCAGCAGTTACTCGCCCGGGGAGCTGTTTTTT. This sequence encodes CASSYSPGELFF.

CDR3 sequence (DNA): TGCAGTGCTAGCAGGGGTCCCCCTGAGGGCAATGAGCAGTTCTTC. This encodes CSASRGPPEGNEQFF. The chain is built from TRBV20-1 and TRBJ2-1; TRBD1 might be the D (6 bases). Per the germline V gene, CDR1 is DFQATT and CDR2 is SNEGSKA (reference sequence). V lost 3 bases and J 6 bases, leaving 18 bases between the germline ends. This CDR3 contains 15 residues.

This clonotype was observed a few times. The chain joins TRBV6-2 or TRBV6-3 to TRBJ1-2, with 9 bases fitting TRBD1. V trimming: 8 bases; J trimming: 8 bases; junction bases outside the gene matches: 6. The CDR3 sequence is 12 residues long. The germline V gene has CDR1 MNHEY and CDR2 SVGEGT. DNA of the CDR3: TGTGCCAGCGGACAGGGGATCTCGGGCTACACCTTC. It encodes CASGQGISGYTF.

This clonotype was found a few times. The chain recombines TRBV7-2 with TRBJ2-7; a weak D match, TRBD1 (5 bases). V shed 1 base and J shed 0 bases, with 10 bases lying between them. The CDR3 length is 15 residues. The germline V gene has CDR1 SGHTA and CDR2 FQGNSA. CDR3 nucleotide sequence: TGTGCCAGCAGCTTAGGGGCAGGGTTCTCCTACGAGCAGTACTTC. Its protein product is CASSLGAGFSYEQYF.

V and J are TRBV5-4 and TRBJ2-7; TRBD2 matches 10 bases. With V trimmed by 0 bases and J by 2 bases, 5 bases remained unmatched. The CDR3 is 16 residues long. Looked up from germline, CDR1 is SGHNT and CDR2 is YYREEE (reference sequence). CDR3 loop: CASSLAASGSPYEQYF. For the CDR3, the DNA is TGTGCCAGCAGCTTGGCTGCTAGCGGGAGTCCCTACGAGCAGTACTTC. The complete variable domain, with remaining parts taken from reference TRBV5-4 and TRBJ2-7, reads ETGVTQSPTHLIKTRGQQVTLRCSSQSGHNTVSWYQQALGQGPQFIFQYYREEENGRGNFPPRFSGLQFPNYSSELNVNALELDDSALYLCASSLAASGSPYEQYFGPGTRLTVT.

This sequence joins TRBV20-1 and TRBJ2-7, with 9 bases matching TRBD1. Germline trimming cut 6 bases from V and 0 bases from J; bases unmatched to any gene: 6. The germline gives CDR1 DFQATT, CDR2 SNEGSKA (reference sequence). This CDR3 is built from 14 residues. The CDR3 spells CSAPGTGSSYEQYF. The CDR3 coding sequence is TGCAGTGCCCCCGGGACAGGGAGCTCCTACGAGCAGTACTTC.

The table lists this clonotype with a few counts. CDR3 in amino acids: CSSFGGGTEAFF. The CDR3 nucleotides read TGCAGCTCATTTGGGGGCGGGACTGAAGCTTTCTTT. The chain joins TRBV29-1 to TRBJ1-1, with D maybe TRBD1 (6 bases). The germline V and J ends were trimmed by 8 bases and 5 bases, with 15 bases remaining between them. In germline, CDR1 is SQVTM, CDR2 ANQGSEA. There are 12 residues in the CDR3.

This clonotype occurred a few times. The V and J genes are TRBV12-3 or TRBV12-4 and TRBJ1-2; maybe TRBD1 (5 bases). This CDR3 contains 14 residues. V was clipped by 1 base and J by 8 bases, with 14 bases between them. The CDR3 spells CASSLGGRARGYTF. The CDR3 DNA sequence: TGTGCCAGCAGTTTAGGCGGCAGGGCAAGGGGCTACACCTTC.

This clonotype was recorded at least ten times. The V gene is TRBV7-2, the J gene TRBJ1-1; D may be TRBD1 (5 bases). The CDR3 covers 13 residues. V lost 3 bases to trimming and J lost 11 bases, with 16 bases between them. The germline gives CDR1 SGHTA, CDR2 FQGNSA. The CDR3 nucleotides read TGTGCCAGCAGCTTCGAAGGGGCATTAGGGGCTTTCTTT. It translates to CASSFEGALGAFF.

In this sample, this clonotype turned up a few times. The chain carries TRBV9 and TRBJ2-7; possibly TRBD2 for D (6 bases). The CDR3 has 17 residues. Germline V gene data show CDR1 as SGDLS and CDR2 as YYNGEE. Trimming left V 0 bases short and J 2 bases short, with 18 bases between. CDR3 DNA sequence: TGTGCCAGCAGCGTAGGGTCGGGGGACCCCAACCCCTACGAGCAGTACTTC. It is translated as CASSVGSGDPNPYEQYF. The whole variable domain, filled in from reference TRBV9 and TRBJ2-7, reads DSGVTQTPKHLITATGQRVTLRCSPRSGDLSVYWYQQSLDQGLQFLIQYYNGEERAKGNILERFSAQQFPDLHSELNLSSLELGDSALYFCASSVGSGDPNPYEQYFGPGTRLTVT.

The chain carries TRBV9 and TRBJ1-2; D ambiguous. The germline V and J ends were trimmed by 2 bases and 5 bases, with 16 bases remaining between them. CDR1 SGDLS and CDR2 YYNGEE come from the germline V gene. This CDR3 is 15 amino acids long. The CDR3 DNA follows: TGTGCCAGCAGCGTTCGTTCGTCTGAAATTTATGGCTACACCTTC. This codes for CASSVRSSEIYGYTF.

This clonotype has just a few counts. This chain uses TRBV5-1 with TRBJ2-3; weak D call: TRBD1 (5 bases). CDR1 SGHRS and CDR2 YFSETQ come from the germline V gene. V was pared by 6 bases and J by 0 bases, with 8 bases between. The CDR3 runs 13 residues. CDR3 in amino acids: CASTPGSTDTQYF. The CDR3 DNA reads TGCGCCAGCACCCCAGGGAGCACAGATACGCAGTATTTT.

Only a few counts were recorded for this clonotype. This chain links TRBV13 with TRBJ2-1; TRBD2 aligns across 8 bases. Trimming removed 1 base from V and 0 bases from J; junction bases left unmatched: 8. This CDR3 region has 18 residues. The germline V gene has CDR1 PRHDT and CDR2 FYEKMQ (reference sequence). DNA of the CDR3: TGTGCCAGCAGCTTAGTTCTAGCGGGTCGGAGCTCCTACAATGAGCAGTTCTTC. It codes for CASSLVLAGRSSYNEQFF.